This is a list of T cell receptor beta chains from one sample in a study of T-cell reconstitution after alpha-beta-depleted transplantation in children. TCRdb reprocessed the PCR reads with MiXCR, giving one entry per CDR3 protein. The data hold about 210,000 distinct CDR3 sequences, with roughly a sixth observed a single time. The sequencing here drew on PBMCs, mostly from graft donor cells, taken 360 days after TCRalphabeta/CD19-depleted stem cell transplant. The receptors stem from a male patient under 10 years old who had a stem cell transplant for acute lymphoblastic leukemia, so the T cells may come from the graft donor. The CDR3 runs from the conserved cysteine through the conserved F or W. Fields, in order: V gene, J gene, D gene, clone size, CDR3 protein, CDR3 DNA. The D gene is left open where the match is weak. Some rows have no size entry. The others give once, few or many, or a class for an expanded clone.

>TRBV5-1|TRBJ2-1|-|few
CASSGGQYEQFF
TGCGCCAGCAGCGGAGGACAGTATGAGCAGTTCTTC
>TRBV9|TRBJ2-1|TRBD2|-
CASSVLAGGYNEQFF
TGTGCCAGCAGCGTACTAGCGGGGGGGTACAATGAGCAGTTCTTC
>TRBV6-1|TRBJ2-3|-|-
CASKIDFVTDTQYF
TGTGCCAGCAAGATAGATTTTGTGACAGATACGCAGTATTTT
>TRBV7-8|TRBJ2-3|-|many
CASSPKTGTETDTQYF
TGTGCCAGCAGCCCGAAGACCGGGACTGAAACAGATACGCAGTATTTT
>TRBV12-3/TRBV12-4|TRBJ2-7|-|few
CASSLAGGGEQYF
TGTGCCAGCAGTTTAGCTGGGGGTGGCGAGCAGTACTTC
>TRBV5-1|TRBJ1-1|-|few
CASSLFRALNTEAFF
TGCGCCAGCAGCTTGTTTCGGGCGCTGAACACTGAAGCTTTCTTT
>TRBV24-1|TRBJ2-7|-|-
CATSNAAGREQYF
TGTGCCACCAGCAACGCTGCTGGGCGGGAGCAGTACTTC
>TRBV7-9|TRBJ2-1|TRBD1|few
CASRETGGASYNEQFF
TGTGCCAGCAGGGAAACAGGGGGCGCCTCCTACAATGAGCAGTTCTTC
>TRBV7-8|TRBJ2-5|TRBD1|few
CASSPTTGGKETQYF
TGTGCCAGCAGCCCAACGACAGGGGGTAAAGAGACCCAGTACTTC
>TRBV4-1|TRBJ2-6|-|few
CASSQEQGAGANVLTF
TGCGCCAGCAGCCAAGAACAGGGCGCTGGGGCCAACGTCCTGACTTTC
>TRBV5-1|TRBJ1-1|TRBD1|many
CASSLGQGAYTEAFF
TGCGCCAGCAGCTTGGGACAGGGGGCTTACACTGAAGCTTTCTTT
>TRBV5-5|TRBJ2-2|TRBD1|few
CASSLEQGASGELFF
TGTGCCAGCAGCTTGGAACAGGGGGCATCCGGGGAGCTGTTTTTT
>TRBV5-1|TRBJ1-2|-|-
CASTYGRGGYTF
TGCGCCAGCACGTACGGACGAGGAGGCTACACCTTC
>TRBV20-1|TRBJ1-1|-|few
CSARTDNTEAFF
TGCAGTGCAAGGACGGATAACACTGAAGCTTTCTTT
>TRBV5-1|TRBJ2-7|-|-
CASSGGTVYEQYF
TGCGCCAGCAGCGGCGGGACGGTCTACGAGCAGTACTTC
>TRBV3-1|TRBJ2-6|-|-
CASSQDRKRDGANVLTF
TGTGCCAGCAGCCAAGATCGGAAGAGGGACGGGGCCAACGTCCTGACTTTC
>TRBV12-3/TRBV12-4|TRBJ2-5|-|-
CASSLVYRSQETQYF
TGTGCCAGCAGTTTAGTCTACAGATCACAAGAGACCCAGTACTTC